What follows is one T cell receptor beta chain and its context. Some clones are missing from TCRdb's copy, which holds only in-frame ones; the method was immunoSEQ multiplex PCR. Of some 150,000 clones detected, around nine tenths appear once; the ten largest clones hold approximately 1.3%. The data were taken from a study of blood T cell repertoires in COVID-19. Trimming shortened V by 6 bases and J by 7 bases, and 19 bases separated the two germline ends. The CDR3 runs to 15 residues. The germline V gene encodes CDR1 MNHEY and CDR2 SVGEGT. The J gene is TRBJ2-1, the V gene TRBV6-2 or TRBV6-3; maybe TRBD2 (7 bases). This clonotype was obtained from a woman aged 25-40 years with acute COVID-19. Sequencing was done on a sample of PBMCs or T cells enriched from blood (not recorded which). This CDR3 reads CASSRTVEAGNEQFF. The CDR3 bases are TGTGCCAGCAGCCGGACAGTCGAAGCGGGGAATGAGCAGTTCTTC.